A selection of T cell receptor beta chains follows, all from one sample in a study of blood T cell repertoires in COVID-19. Generated by immunoSEQ multiplex PCR, the TCRdb table keeps only in-frame clones and is missing some. The sample yields roughly 200,000 clones, around nine tenths seen once. Sequenced: peripheral blood. These receptors came from a woman in her forties who had recovered from COVID-19. The CDR3 runs from the conserved cysteine through the conserved F or W. The D gene is left open where the match is weak. Clone size is not always given. Where it is, it says once, few, many or a class for expanded clones.

d_gene | j_gene | v_gene | abundance | CDR3nt | CDR3aa
- | TRBJ2-3 | TRBV24-1 | - | TGTGCCACCAGTGATTTGCAGGGGCTGACAGATACGCAGTATTTT | CATSDLQGLTDTQYF
- | TRBJ2-7 | TRBV19 | - | TGTGCCAGTAGTATAGGACACGGCGGGGTGTCCTACGAGCAGTACTTC | CASSIGHGGVSYEQYF
TRBD1 | TRBJ2-1 | TRBV6-6 | - | TGTGCCAGCAGTGCCCCCAGGGGGTCGCAGTTCTTC | CASSAPRGSQFF
- | TRBJ1-6 | TRBV7-8 | - | TGTGCCAGCAGCTTAAACTATGGAACGGGAGCTAATAATTCACCCCTCCACTTT | CASSLNYGTGANNSPLHF
TRBD1 | TRBJ1-4 | TRBV5-4 | - | TGTGCCAGCAGCCTAAACTCCGGACAGGGGACTGAAAAACTGTTTTTT | CASSLNSGQGTEKLFF
- | TRBJ1-1 | TRBV3-1/TRBV3-2 | - | TGTGCCAGCAGCCCCAGGGGGAACACTGAAGCTTTCTTT | CASSPRGNTEAFF
- | TRBJ1-1 | TRBV30 | - | TGTGCCTGGAGTGTACATCAGGAAGCTTTCTTT | CAWSVHQEAFF
- | TRBJ2-7 | TRBV12-3/TRBV12-4 | - | TGTGCCAGCAGTTTCGGACGGGAGACCGAGGAGTACTTC | CASSFGRETEEYF
TRBD1 | TRBJ2-1 | TRBV7-9 | - | TGTGCCAGCAGCTTCTACCACCGTGGGACAGGGGCTCCCAATGAGCAGTTCTTC | CASSFYHRGTGAPNEQFF
TRBD1 | TRBJ2-2 | TRBV19 | - | TGTGCCAGTAGTATGACAGGGGCCGGGGAGCTGTTTTTT | CASSMTGAGELFF
- | TRBJ1-1 | TRBV6-4 | - | TGTGCCAGCAGTGATGTGGGGGGAGCTGAAGCTTTCTTT | CASSDVGGAEAFF
- | TRBJ1-2 | TRBV3-1/TRBV3-2 | - | TGTGCCAGCAGCCAGGCGACAGACTATGGCTACACCTTC | CASSQATDYGYTF
- | TRBJ1-5 | TRBV7-2 | - | TGTGCCAGCAGCCCAGGTGGGTTCGGCAATCAGCCCCAGCATTTT | CASSPGGFGNQPQHF
- | TRBJ1-5 | TRBV19 | - | TGTGCCAGTAGTGTCACGGGGGGCGGAGGGAATCAGCCCCAGCATTTT | CASSVTGGGGNQPQHF
TRBD2 | TRBJ2-1 | TRBV19 | once | TGTGCCAGTACCCTAGCGGGGAGCTCCTACAATGAGCAGTTCTTC | CASTLAGSSYNEQFF
TRBD2 | TRBJ2-1 | TRBV5-8 | once | TGTGCCAGCAGCTTCCTACTAGCGGGATACCCGAGCTCCTACAATGAGCAGTTCTTC | CASSFLLAGYPSSYNEQFF
- | TRBJ1-2 | TRBV28 | - | TGTGCCAGCAGTTTAGGGGGCAGTAGGGAAAATGGCTACACCTTC | CASSLGGSRENGYTF
TRBD1 | TRBJ1-4 | TRBV5-1 | - | TGCGCCAGCAGCTTGGGCCCCACAGGGGTGGGGACTAATGAAAAACTGTTTTTT | CASSLGPTGVGTNEKLFF
- | TRBJ2-1 | TRBV2 | - | TGTGCCAGCAGTGTAGGGGGAACATCCTACAATGAGCAGTTCTTC | CASSVGGTSYNEQFF
TRBD2 | TRBJ2-7 | TRBV7-8 | - | TGTGCCAGCAGCTTCGGCGGGAGTATGGTCTACGAGCAGTACTTC | CASSFGGSMVYEQYF
TRBD2 | TRBJ2-2 | TRBV9 | - | TGTGCCAGCAGCGTAGGCGTAGCGGGAACCACCGGGGAGCTGTTTTTT | CASSVGVAGTTGELFF
TRBD1 | TRBJ1-2 | TRBV7-2 | - | TGTGCCAGCAGCTTAGTTGTGACACAGGGGGGATATGGCTACACCTTC | CASSLVVTQGGYGYTF